These 26 T cell receptor beta chains came from one sample sequenced in a study of low-dose radiotherapy and immunotherapy resistance in tumors. First-strand cDNA used TRAV- and TRBV-specific primers, covering alpha and beta chains. TCR amplification involved 15 to 25 PCR cycles with a constant-region primer and V-primer adapter. TCRdb reprocessed the reads via MiXCR and lists one record per CDR3 protein. The sample shows 40,000 or so distinct CDR3 sequences, around 20% of them seen only once. Time point denoted: after trial treatment. The sample's treatment: LDRT plus nivolumab, ipilimumab, low-dose cyclophosphamide and aspirin (RACIN trial). The sample here was PBMCs, taken after low-dose radiotherapy plus immunotherapy. The receptors come from a female donor with ovarian cancer.

In this sample, this clonotype turned up many times. CDR3 amino acids: CASSQTGTSGVGKTQYF. Written as DNA, the CDR3 is TGCGCCAGCAGCCAAACCGGGACTAGCGGGGTCGGGAAGACCCAGTACTTC. The genes are TRBV4-1 and TRBJ2-5, with 13 positions matching TRBD2. Losses at the gene ends were 2 bases for V and 6 bases for J; bases not matched to a gene: 9. Germline V gives CDR1 MGHRA, CDR2 YSYEKL. CDR3 length equals 17 residues.

In its sample, this clonotype was seen many times. CDR3 in amino acids: CASSLPSTEAFF. As DNA, the CDR3 is TGCGCCAGCAGCTTGCCCAGCACTGAAGCTTTCTTT. The rearrangement joins TRBV5-1 to TRBJ1-1; no clear D. The V end was cut by 1 base, the J end by 4 bases, with 5 bases between. The CDR3 sequence is 12 residues long. Germline V lookup: CDR1 SGHRS, CDR2 YFSETQ. The whole variable domain, filled in from reference TRBV5-1 and TRBJ1-1, reads KAGVTQTPRYLIKTRGQQVTLSCSPISGHRSVSWYQQTPGQGLQFLFEYFSETQRNKGNFPGRFSGRQFSNSRSEMNVSTLELGDSALYLCASSLPSTEAFFGQGTRLTVV.

This clonotype was detected ten times or more. The CDR3 is CSARKRNTGELFF. CDR3 in DNA: TGCAGTGCCCGGAAGAGGAACACCGGGGAGCTGTTTTTT. The gene calls are TRBV20-1 and TRBJ2-2; unclear D gene. Germline loops: CDR1 DFQATT, CDR2 SNEGSKA (reference sequence). Trimming removed 6 bases at V and 1 base at J, with 9 bases between. This CDR3 is built from 13 residues.

This clonotype was counted ten times or more. The rearrangement uses TRBV6-1 and TRBJ2-1; possibly TRBD1 or TRBD2 for D (5 bases each). Germline values: CDR1 MNHNS, CDR2 SASEGT. Trimming stripped 6 bases from V and 7 bases from J, with 22 bases between. There are 16 residues in the CDR3. DNA of the CDR3: TGTGCCAGCAGCACACTAACCGGGACCCCATATAATGAGCAGTTCTTC. It specifies CASSTLTGTPYNEQFF.

The sample holds many counts of this clonotype. The rearrangement links TRBV21-1 to TRBJ1-2; the D call of TRBD1 is as the table states it, not checked on the DNA. TRBV21-1 is noted as a pseudogene. The CDR3 is 15 residues long. The CDR3: CASSRRHRPSGGYTF. CDR3 nucleotides: TGTGCCAGCAGCCGACGGCACAGACCCTCGGGAGGCTACACCTTC.

This clonotype was recorded many times. The chain joins TRBV28 to TRBJ1-2; D ambiguous. The CDR3 totals 13 residues. The V and J ends lost 5 bases and 8 bases respectively, with 15 bases between them. The germline V gene has CDR1 MDHEN and CDR2 SYDVKM. CDR3 nucleotides: TGTGCCAGCAGTCTACCACAGCCGACCGGCTACACCTTC. Its protein is CASSLPQPTGYTF.

This clonotype has at least ten counts. The chain combines TRBV5-1 with TRBJ1-5; D uncertain. The germline V gene encodes CDR1 SGHRS and CDR2 YFSETQ. V was shortened by 0 bases and J by 4 bases, with 11 bases between the two germline ends. The CDR3 loop spans 15 amino acids. The CDR3 region has the DNA TGCGCCAGCAGCTTGGATGGCACAAATAATCAGCCCCAGCATTTT. Protein: CASSLDGTNNQPQHF. Full variable domain (rest looked up from reference TRBV5-1 and TRBJ1-5): KAGVTQTPRYLIKTRGQQVTLSCSPISGHRSVSWYQQTPGQGLQFLFEYFSETQRNKGNFPGRFSGRQFSNSRSEMNVSTLELGDSALYLCASSLDGTNNQPQHFGDGTRLSIL.

The sample holds many counts of this clonotype. The V call is TRBV5-6, the J call TRBJ1-2; 8 nucleotides match TRBD1. J gave up 6 bases and V 3 bases, and 7 bases lay outside the gene matches. This CDR3 region has 14 residues. Germline V lookup: CDR1 SGHDT, CDR2 YYEEEE. CDR3 DNA sequence: TGTGCCAGCAGCTCTCTGGACAGGGTGAATGGCTACACCTTC. Translating gives CASSSLDRVNGYTF.

This clonotype was observed many times. The chain recombines TRBV10-2 with TRBJ1-2; D is ambiguous. V lost 2 bases to trimming and J lost 7 bases, with 5 bases between them. The germline V gene has CDR1 WSHSY and CDR2 SAAADI. This CDR3 region has 11 residues. CDR3 coding DNA: TGCGCCAGCAGTGAGGATGGTGGCTACACCTTC. This codes for CASSEDGGYTF.

This clonotype was detected once. At one of its ends the junction is not consistent with the germline gene, which may arise from a read error. The chain combines TRBV28 with TRBJ2-7, with 7 nucleotides matching TRBD2. CDR3 length equals 14 residues. CDR1 MDHEN and CDR2 SYDVKM come from the germline V gene. This CDR3 reads CASSPADRAGELYF. CDR3 in DNA: TGTGCCAGCAGCCCAGCGGACCGGGCGGGGGAGCTGTACTTC.

This clonotype was recorded many times. V gene TRBV28 combines with J gene TRBJ1-2; weak D call: TRBD1 (5 bases). The CDR3 totals 12 residues. The germline V and J ends were trimmed by 6 bases and 4 bases, with 9 bases remaining between them. Germline CDR1 is MDHEN and CDR2 is SYDVKM. The CDR3 region is CASSQDSYGYTF. The DNA for the CDR3 is TGTGCCAGCAGCCAAGACAGCTATGGCTACACCTTC.

The V gene is TRBV20-1, the J gene TRBJ2-5; possible D gene TRBD1, 5 bases. Trimming removed 3 bases at V and 1 base at J, with 9 bases between. This CDR3 is 13 amino acids long. CDR1 is DFQATT and CDR2 is SNEGSKA in the germline V gene (reference sequence). CDR3 nucleotide sequence: TGCAGTGCTAGCAGACAGCCCCAAGAGACCCAGTACTTC. This translates into CSASRQPQETQYF.

This clonotype appeared many times. The rearrangement joins TRBV24-1 to TRBJ2-2, with 12 bases lining up with TRBD2. The CDR3 has 21 residues. Germline assignment: CDR1 KGHDR and CDR2 SFDVKD. Trimming at V came to 3 bases and at J to 2 bases, leaving 15 bases not matched to a gene. Here the CDR3 reads CATSDRPTKTSGSINTGELFF. In nucleotides, the CDR3 is TGTGCCACCAGTGATCGACCTACGAAGACTAGCGGGAGTATAAACACCGGGGAGCTGTTTTTT.

The sample holds many counts of this clonotype. This chain uses TRBV15 with TRBJ2-3, with unresolved D. V lost 7 bases and J 1 base, leaving 12 bases between the germline ends. Germline V gene sequence: CDR1 LNHNV, CDR2 YYDKDF (reference sequence). The CDR3 loop spans 14 amino acids. The DNA of the CDR3 is TGTGCCACCAAGACGGAGATGGGCACAGATACGCAGTATTTT. Translation: CATKTEMGTDTQYF.

This clonotype was seen ten or more times. The chain uses TRBV28 and TRBJ2-7; the match to TRBD2 covers 12 bases. CDR1 MDHEN and CDR2 SYDVKM come from the germline V gene. This CDR3 is built from 15 residues. J was trimmed by 0 bases and V by 6 bases; bases with no gene match: 3. The CDR3 region has the DNA TGTGCCAGCAGGAAGACTAGCGGGAGCTCCTACGAGCAGTACTTC. As protein: CASRKTSGSSYEQYF.

This clonotype appeared a single time. The J gene is TRBJ1-2, the V gene TRBV12-3 or TRBV12-4; D is unclear. CDR3 size: 13 residues. The ends were cut back, 6 bases at V and 6 bases at J, with 14 bases in the middle. For the CDR3, the DNA is TGTGCCAGCAGGAACAGAGAAGTAGATGGCTACACCTTC. Amino acids: CASRNREVDGYTF.

This clonotype was counted a few times. This sequence is one base from a far larger clone and is likely a read error. CDR3 nucleotide sequence: TGTGCCAGCAGTTTTCAGTACAATGAGCAGTACTTC. Amino acid sequence: CASSFQYNEQYF. This rearrangement joins TRBV28 to TRBJ2-7; D gene uncertain. V lost 3 bases, J lost 7 bases, and 10 bases lay in between. This CDR3 comprises 12 residues. Germline CDR1 is MDHEN and CDR2 is SYDVKM.

The table lists this clonotype with many counts. The V and J genes are TRBV3-1 and TRBJ2-3, with TRBD1 as a possible D gene (5 bases). This CDR3 comprises 13 residues. Trimming removed 4 bases at V and 6 bases at J, with 11 bases between. The V gene's germline CDR1 is LGHDT and CDR2 YNNKEL (reference sequence). CDR3 DNA sequence: TGTGCCAGCAGCCTCGGTGGGGCGGATACGCAGTATTTT. This sequence encodes CASSLGGADTQYF.

This clonotype was picked up many times. CDR3 residues: CSVGGLAGSTDTQYF. Written as DNA, the CDR3 is TGCAGCGTGGGGGGACTAGCGGGAAGCACAGATACGCAGTATTTT. This chain links TRBV29-1 with TRBJ2-3, with 13 bases lining up with TRBD2. The CDR3 extends over 15 amino acids. CDR1 and CDR2 from the germline V gene are SQVTM and ANQGSEA. V shed 6 bases and J 0 bases; nucleotides not matched to a gene: 3.

This clonotype has a count of ten or more. The chain joins TRBV24-1 to TRBJ2-3; D may be TRBD2 (5 bases). Germline loops: CDR1 KGHDR, CDR2 SFDVKD. This CDR3 region has 16 residues. V was clipped by 3 bases and J by 4 bases, with 16 bases between them. This chain's CDR3 is CATSDPDSHGADTQYF. For the CDR3, the DNA is TGTGCCACCAGTGATCCGGACTCCCACGGCGCAGATACGCAGTATTTT.

At least ten counts were recorded for this clonotype. This chain joins TRBV7-9 and TRBJ1-3; TRBD1 is a possible D gene (5 bases). CDR3 length: 13 amino acids. Trimming pared 6 bases from V and 3 bases from J, leaving 9 bases between. Germline lookup yields CDR1 SEHNR and CDR2 FQNEAQ (reference sequence). The CDR3, as DNA: TGTGCCAGCAGGGGGACTGTTGGAAACACCATATATTTT. Translated, it gives CASRGTVGNTIYF.

This rearrangement joins TRBV28 to TRBJ2-7; TRBD2 matches 7 bases. The CDR3 covers 11 residues. CDR1 and CDR2 (germline): MDHEN, SYDVKM. With 10 bases clipped from V and 8 bases from J, the junction kept 8 bases outside the gene matches. Written as DNA, the CDR3 is TGTGCCACGCGCCGGGGGGAGCAGCAGTACTTC. Encoded protein: CATRRGEQQYF.

A few counts support this clonotype. This rearrangement joins TRBV9 to TRBJ2-1, with unresolved D. CDR1 SGDLS and CDR2 YYNGEE come from the germline V gene. The CDR3 has 13 residues. V lost 0 bases, J lost 4 bases, and 5 bases lay in between. CDR3 nucleotides: TGTGCCAGCAGCGTAGCCTTTTACAATGAGCAGTTCTTC. This sequence encodes CASSVAFYNEQFF.

At least ten counts were recorded for this clonotype. The chain is built from TRBV9 and TRBJ2-2; tentative D call: TRBD1 (6 bases). CDR1 is SGDLS, CDR2 YYNGEE, per germline. This CDR3 is 15 amino acids long. The germline V and J ends were trimmed by 4 bases and 4 bases, with 14 bases remaining between them. The CDR3 nucleotides are TGTGCCAGCAGCCCCCCGGCAGGGGCCACCGGGGAGCTGTTTTTT. It translates to CASSPPAGATGELFF.

In its sample, this clonotype was seen many times. This chain uses TRBV7-8 with TRBJ2-7; D not certain. This CDR3 spans 12 amino acids. Germline V CDR1 and CDR2: SGHVS, FQNEAQ. V dropped 1 base and J dropped 6 bases, with 7 bases sitting between them. The CDR3 here is CASSLEVSEQYF. The DNA for the CDR3 is TGTGCCAGCAGCTTAGAGGTCAGCGAGCAGTACTTC.

The sample holds many counts of this clonotype. The final CDR3 position lacks the conserved phenylalanine or tryptophan, pointing to a likely read error. It is unclear where the CDR3 begins or ends on the DNA, so no DNA is shown, and the CDR3 is as TCRdb lists it. V usage is TRBV5-1 and J usage is TRBJ1-4. The germline CDR1 and CDR2 sequences are SGHRS and YFSETQ. A total of 10 residues make up the CDR3, ends included. The CDR3 protein is CASRGEPLIS.